This TCR beta chain was found in a study of T cell responses to AZD1222 COVID-19 vaccine. Trimming took 5 bases from V and 7 from J; bases not matched to a gene: 6. The CDR3 contains 13 residues. The V gene's germline CDR1 is SNHLY and CDR2 FYNNEI. Study-level results: Donor demographics were predominantly white British with a female majority; clonal diversity may be underestimated. Sampling captured repertoires only after the peak T cell response. Baseline seropositives among AZD1222 recipients totaled only five or six.

The method was immunoSEQ multiplex PCR; TCRdb's version includes in-frame clones alone and lacks a portion of them. This repertoire shows 150,000 or so clones, approximately 93% found once; its top ten account for around 1.2%. Second-dose groups at about 4 or about 12 weeks were pooled. As regards this clone: Its antigen is not known.

The TCR was taken from an adult who received the AZD1222 COVID-19 vaccine. V is TRBV2 and J is TRBJ1-2; the match to TRBD1 covers 8 bases. The starting material was peripheral blood, obtained 28 days after the second AZD1222 dose. This chain's CDR3 is CASSPGQGGGYTF. CDR3 nucleotides: TGTGCCAGCAGTCCCGGACAGGGCGGTGGCTACACCTTC. Filled out from reference TRBV2 and TRBJ1-2, the complete variable domain reads EPEVTQTPSHQVTQMGQEVILRCVPISNHLYFYWYRQILGQKVEFLVSFYNNEISEKSEIFDDQFSVERPDGSNFTLKIRSTKLEDSAMYFCASSPGQGGGYTFGSGTRLTVV.